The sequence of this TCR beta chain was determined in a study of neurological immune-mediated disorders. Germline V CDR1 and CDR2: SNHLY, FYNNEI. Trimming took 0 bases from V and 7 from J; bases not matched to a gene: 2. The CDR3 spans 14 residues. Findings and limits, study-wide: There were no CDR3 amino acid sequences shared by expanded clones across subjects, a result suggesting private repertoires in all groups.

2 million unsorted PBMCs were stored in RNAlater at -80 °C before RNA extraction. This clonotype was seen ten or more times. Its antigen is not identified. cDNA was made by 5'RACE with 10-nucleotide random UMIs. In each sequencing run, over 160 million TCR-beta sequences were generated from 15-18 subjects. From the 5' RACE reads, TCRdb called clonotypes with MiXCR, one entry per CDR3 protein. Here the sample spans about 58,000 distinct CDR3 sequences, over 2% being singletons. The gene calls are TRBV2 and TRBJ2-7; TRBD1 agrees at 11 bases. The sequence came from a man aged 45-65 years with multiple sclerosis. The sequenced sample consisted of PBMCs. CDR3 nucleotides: TGTGCCAGCAGTGAAGCGCGGGACAGGGGGGAGCAGTACTTC. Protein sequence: CASSEARDRGEQYF.